Following are 20 T cell receptor beta chains from one sample sequenced in a study of blood T cell repertoires in COVID-19. Profiling relied on immunoSEQ multiplex PCR, and the TCRdb table lists in-frame clones only, not all of them. This repertoire shows some 180,000 clones, around 90% found once; its top ten account for 0.55% to 0.8%. The sequencing input was peripheral blood. The receptors come from a man aged 50 or older with acute or convalescent COVID-19.

V usage is TRBV7-2 and J usage is TRBJ2-1; tentative D call: TRBD2 (6 bases). The CDR3 length is 15 residues. Per the germline V gene, CDR1 is SGHTA and CDR2 is FQGNSA. With 4 bases removed from V and 6 bases from J, the gap between germline ends came to 16 bases. CDR3 sequence reads: CASSSRYGSTNEQFF. In nucleotides, the CDR3 is TGTGCCAGCAGCTCTAGGTACGGGAGTACCAATGAGCAGTTCTTC.

V and J are TRBV9 and TRBJ2-3; D might be TRBD2 (5 bases). The CDR3 is 15 amino acids. V lost 2 bases and J 1 base, leaving 11 bases between the germline ends. CDR1 SGDLS and CDR2 YYNGEE come from the germline V gene. CDR3 sequence (DNA): TGTGCCAGCAGCGTCAGTGGAGGAGGCACAGATACGCAGTATTTT. This encodes CASSVSGGGTDTQYF.

The chain links TRBV7-2 to TRBJ1-5; 9 bases align to TRBD1. The junction had 5 bases not matched to a gene; V was cut back by 5 bases and J by 3 bases. The CDR3 covers 15 residues. The germline CDR1 and CDR2 sequences are SGHTA and FQGNSA. DNA for the CDR3: TGTGCCAGCAGCCATGGGGACAGGGTCAATCAGCCCCAGCATTTT. The encoded protein is CASSHGDRVNQPQHF.

This rearrangement joins TRBV6-5 to TRBJ2-3, with D perhaps matching TRBD1 (6 bases). Germline CDR1 reads MNHEY; CDR2 reads SVGAGI. This CDR3 is 13 amino acids long. Written as DNA, the CDR3 is TGTGCGATCGAGATCTCGGGGACAAGTACGCAGTATTTT. As protein: CAIEISGTSTQYF.

The chain uses TRBV10-3 and TRBJ2-3, with D possibly being TRBD2 (6 bases). CDR1 is ENHRY and CDR2 is SYGVKD in the germline V gene. This CDR3 region has 15 residues. Deletions cut 0 bases from V and 5 bases from J, with 12 bases between. The CDR3 bases are TGTGCCATCAGTGAGTCGACTGGAGCGGGAGATACGCAGTATTTT. Protein sequence: CAISESTGAGDTQYF.

The chain employs TRBV7-9 and TRBJ2-7, with TRBD1 identical over 11 bases. This CDR3 contains 15 residues. Losses at the gene ends were 0 bases for V and 4 bases for J; bases not matched to a gene: 2. Germline V gene sequence: CDR1 SEHNR, CDR2 FQNEAQ (reference sequence). In DNA form, the CDR3 reads TGTGCCAGCAGCTTAGCGGACAGGGGGCGGTACGAGCAGTACTTC. Amino acid sequence: CASSLADRGRYEQYF. Filled out from reference TRBV7-9 and TRBJ2-7, the complete variable domain reads DTGVSQNPRHKITKRGQNVTFRCDPISEHNRLYWYRQTLGQGPEFLTYFQNEAQLEKSRLLSDRFSAERPKGSFSTLEIQRTEQGDSAMYLCASSLADRGRYEQYFGPGTRLTVT.

The chain is built from TRBV11-2 and TRBJ2-7; D possibly corresponds to TRBD2 (6 bases). The length of the CDR3 is 12 residues. Trimming cost V 5 bases and J 6 bases, with 11 bases left between them. Germline loops: CDR1 SGHAT, CDR2 FQNNGV. CDR3 amino acids: CASSGTEPEQYF. For the CDR3, the DNA is TGTGCCAGCAGCGGGACTGAGCCCGAGCAGTACTTC.

The rearrangement uses TRBV9 and TRBJ2-7; 7 nucleotides line up with TRBD1. The V gene's germline CDR1 is SGDLS and CDR2 YYNGEE. Trimming took 0 bases from V and 3 from J; bases not matched to a gene: 6. This CDR3 contains 15 residues. CDR3 sequence (DNA): TGTGCCAGCAGCGTAGACCCGTCAGGGGGCTACGAGCAGTACTTC. Amino acid sequence: CASSVDPSGGYEQYF.

The chain carries TRBV7-2 and TRBJ1-5; TRBD1 might be the D (6 bases). V shed 6 bases and J shed 7 bases, with 16 bases lying between them. The germline CDR1 and CDR2 sequences are SGHTA and FQGNSA. This CDR3 contains 14 residues. The CDR3 sequence is CASSSRGLRQPQHF. In DNA form, the CDR3 reads TGTGCCAGCAGTTCCAGGGGTTTGAGGCAGCCCCAGCATTTT.

The chain has TRBV7-3 and TRBJ2-3; the D is unclear. CDR1 is SGHTA and CDR2 is FQGTGA in the germline V gene. V was trimmed by 5 bases and J by 2 bases, leaving 17 bases between them. The length of the CDR3 is 16 residues. The CDR3 DNA is TGTGCCAGCAGCCCAGAAACTTCTAGACTCACAGATACGCAGTATTTT. Translated, it gives CASSPETSRLTDTQYF.

The chain couples TRBV5-1 to TRBJ1-6; D may be TRBD1 (6 bases). Trimming cost V 5 bases and J 3 bases, with 21 bases left between them. CDR1 and CDR2 from the germline V gene are SGHRS and YFSETQ. CDR3 size: 18 residues. CDR3 loop: CASRAAERTDIYNSPLHF. Written as DNA, the CDR3 is TGCGCCAGCAGGGCGGCAGAACGGACAGACATCTATAATTCACCCCTCCACTTT.

The chain is built from TRBV2 and TRBJ1-5; TRBD1 matches at 8 bases. Germline CDR1 SNHLY, CDR2 FYNNEI. V lost 6 bases to trimming and J lost 0 bases; unmatched junction nucleotides: 4. CDR3 size: 15 residues. The CDR3 nucleotides read TGTGCCAGCAGGGCCCAGGGGGCTAGCAATCAGCCCCAGCATTTT. Encoded protein: CASRAQGASNQPQHF.

The chain joins TRBV4-1 to TRBJ2-7; 11 bases fit TRBD2. This CDR3 is 16 amino acids long. From germline, CDR1 is MGHRA and CDR2 YSYEKL. With V trimmed by 0 bases and J by 6 bases, 7 bases remained unmatched. CDR3 in amino acids: CASSQDWGLAGGEQYF. The CDR3, as DNA: TGCGCCAGCAGCCAAGATTGGGGGCTAGCGGGAGGCGAGCAGTACTTC.

About this clone itself: Other DNA sequences in the sample encode the same CDR3. V and J are TRBV6-5 and TRBJ1-4; 8 bases are shared with TRBD1. The junction had 1 base not matched to a gene; V was cut back by 2 bases and J by 5 bases. CDR3 length: 14 residues. In germline, CDR1 is MNHEY, CDR2 SVGAGI. CDR3 nucleotides: TGTGCCAGCAGTTACGACAGGGGAAATGAAAAACTGTTTTTT. Translated, it gives CASSYDRGNEKLFF.

Only one count was recorded for this clone. The chain links TRBV19 to TRBJ1-2, with a weak D call TRBD1 (6 bases). V lost 6 bases and J lost 5, with 10 bases in between. This CDR3 comprises 12 residues. The germline V gene encodes CDR1 LNHDA and CDR2 SQIVND (reference sequence). The CDR3 DNA reads TGTGCCAGTAGCGGGACACTTTATGGCTACACCTTC. Its protein is CASSGTLYGYTF. The full variable domain, rest sourced from reference TRBV19 and TRBJ1-2, is DGGITQSPKYLFRKEGQNVTLSCEQNLNHDAMYWYRQDPGQGLRLIYYSQIVNDFQKGDIAEGYSVSREKKESFPLTVTSAQKNPTAFYLCASSGTLYGYTFGSGTRLTVV.

The chain joins TRBV2 to TRBJ1-5; 9 bases map to TRBD1. Germline V gives CDR1 SNHLY, CDR2 FYNNEI. The CDR3 is made up of 13 amino acids. J was trimmed by 9 bases and V by 6 bases; bases with no gene match: 6. For the CDR3, the DNA is TGTGCCAGCAGGGACAGGGGCGAAGGGCCCCAGCATTTT. This sequence encodes CASRDRGEGPQHF.

The rearrangement uses TRBV3-1 (or the pseudogene TRBV3-2) and TRBJ1-5; D remains unclear. The V gene lost 1 base and the J gene lost 6 bases, with 7 bases spanning the gap. Germline V gives CDR1 LGHDT, CDR2 YNNKEL (reference sequence). CDR3 length equals 13 residues. CDR3 nucleotides: TGTGCCAGCAGCCAAGCTGGCATTCAGCCCCAGCATTTT. Protein product: CASSQAGIQPQHF.

The V call is TRBV6-1, the J call TRBJ1-4; TRBD1 is a possible D gene (6 bases). Trimming stripped 1 base from V and 6 bases from J, with 21 bases between. This CDR3 is 18 amino acids long. Per germline, CDR1 MNHNS and CDR2 SASEGT. CDR3 sequence: CASSEVAGAAIMDEKLFF. CDR3 sequence (DNA): TGTGCCAGCAGTGAAGTTGCGGGGGCAGCCATAATGGATGAAAAACTGTTTTTT.

J is TRBJ2-3 and V is TRBV29-1; possibly TRBD2 for D (7 bases). The CDR3 is 14 residues long. V lost 5 bases, J lost 0 bases, and 12 bases lay in between. Germline loops: CDR1 SQVTM, CDR2 ANQGSEA. This CDR3 is CSVQRGASTDTQYF. The CDR3 nucleotides are TGCAGCGTTCAACGGGGGGCTAGCACAGATACGCAGTATTTT.

The V call is TRBV7-5, the J call TRBJ2-2; TRBD1 is the table's D call, not checked against the DNA. TRBV7-5 is shown as a pseudogene. This CDR3 is built from 16 residues. The chain's CDR3 is CVRSPPGQGQSGELFF. The DNA for the CDR3 is TGTGTCAGAAGCCCGCCGGGGCAGGGGCAATCCGGGGAGCTGTTTTTT.